The T cell receptor beta chain under discussion was sequenced for a study of post-analysis software for immune sequencing data (dated by TCRdb to between 2015 and 2016). With regard to the full study: Recorded disease courses included relapsing-remitting, secondary progressive and progressive-relapsing multiple sclerosis, with some patients lacking subtype annotation. The patient repertoires were compared against roughly 12 previously published healthy control repertoires obtained from donors aged 6 to 25 years. A subset of samples was prepared in parallel using single-end sample barcoding, then pooled and co-amplified after Illumina adapter ligation. General findings and caveats noted by the study authors: When samples were clustered directly using the F measure, samples prepared in the same batch co-clustered strongly, which prompted a batch-effect correction. The multiple sclerosis patient group was slightly younger than the control group. Patients showed significantly higher frequencies than controls for a handful of TRBV segments, among them TRBV5-6, TRBV5-1 and TRBV20-1. Significantly lower normalized Chao1 diversity was found in multiple sclerosis patients than in controls, suggesting substantial peripheral T-cell clonal expansion.

Between the V and J ends, shortened by 1 base and 3 bases respectively, the junction contains 5 bases. The germline V gene specifies SGHRS as CDR1 and YFSETQ as CDR2. From cysteine to phenylalanine, the CDR3 is 12 amino acids long. The CDR3 DNA has 36 bases and is translated from base 1. Library construction relied on PCR. Reads for this sample came from an Illumina HiSeq 2500. To reduce PCR and sequencing biases, unique molecular identifiers were built into the TCR beta cDNA libraries. Roughly 500,000 cDNA molecules were obtained per 1 to 10 million input T cells, so each molecule approximated one T cell. The patient libraries were prepared and sequenced using the same protocol as the earlier healthy control dataset. Samples belonging to the same batch were prepared together, multiplexed and sequenced on a shared HiSeq lane. Per the source publication's procedure: Raw barcoded reads were processed with MIGEC, discarding single-read molecular identifier groups before consensus assembly and CDR3 extraction. VDJtools was used for post-analysis of the clonotype tables, with diversity normalized by down-sampling every dataset to the smallest sample size. Repertoire overlap clustering matched CDR3 amino acid but not nucleotide sequences to correct batch-related cross-sample contamination. TCRdb's own reprocessing of the public reads used fastp at Q25 and MiXCR and kept productive beta chains. Every entry covers one CDR3 protein and lists the most common genes and DNA from its rows. The V and J calls were not made by the authors but by TCRdb's processing. Here the sample has roughly 580,000 distinct CDR3 sequences; around 40% occur a single time. More than 1.5% of the sample lies in the top ten.

This clonotype was detected ten times or more. Its antigen is not yet known. Per-base qualities were not stored, and no clone one base away is much larger. TCR beta repertoires were profiled from peripheral blood of roughly twelve young patients with multiple sclerosis to demonstrate the VDJtools post-analysis software. The multiple sclerosis patients were children and adolescents ranging in age from roughly 6 to 15 years. The chain is encoded by TRBV5-1 joined to TRBJ2-7, with the D gene not confidently named. The sample consisted of blood. This clonotype was sampled from a girl aged 10 to 17 with multiple sclerosis. Here the CDR3 is given as CASSLTNYEQYF. The base sequence is TGCGCCAGCAGCTTGACTAACTACGAGCAGTACTTC.